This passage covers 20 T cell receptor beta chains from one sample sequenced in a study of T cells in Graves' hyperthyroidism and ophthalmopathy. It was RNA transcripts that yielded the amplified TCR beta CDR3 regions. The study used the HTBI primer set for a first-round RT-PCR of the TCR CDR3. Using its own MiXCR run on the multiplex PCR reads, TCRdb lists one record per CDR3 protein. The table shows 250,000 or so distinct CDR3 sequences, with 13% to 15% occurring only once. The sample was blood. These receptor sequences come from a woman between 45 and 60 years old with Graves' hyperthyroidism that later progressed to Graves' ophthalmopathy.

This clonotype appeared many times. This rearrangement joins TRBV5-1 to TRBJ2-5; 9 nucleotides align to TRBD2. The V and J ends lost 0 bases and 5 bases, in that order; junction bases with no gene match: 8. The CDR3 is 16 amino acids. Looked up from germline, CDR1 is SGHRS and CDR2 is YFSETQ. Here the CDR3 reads CASSLAGVAGVETQYF. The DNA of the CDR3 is TGCGCCAGCAGCTTGGCCGGAGTAGCGGGAGTGGAGACCCAGTACTTC.

CDR3 protein: CASSLESPSGSYNEQFF. As DNA, the CDR3 is TGCGCCAGCAGCTTGGAATCTCCTAGTGGCTCCTACAATGAGCAGTTCTTC. The gene calls are TRBV5-1 and TRBJ2-1; D gene unclear. CDR1 and CDR2 from the germline V gene are SGHRS and YFSETQ. The CDR3 is 17 amino acids. V was shortened by 0 bases and J by 0 bases, with 13 bases between the two germline ends.

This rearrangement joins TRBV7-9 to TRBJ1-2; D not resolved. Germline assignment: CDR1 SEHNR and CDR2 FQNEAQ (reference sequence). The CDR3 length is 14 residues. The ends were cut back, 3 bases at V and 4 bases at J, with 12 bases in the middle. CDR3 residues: CASSFSTASYGYTF. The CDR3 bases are TGTGCCAGCAGCTTTAGCACAGCTTCCTATGGCTACACCTTC.

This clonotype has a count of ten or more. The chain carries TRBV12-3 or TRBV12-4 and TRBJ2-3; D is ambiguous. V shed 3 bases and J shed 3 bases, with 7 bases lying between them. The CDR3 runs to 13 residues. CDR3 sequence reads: CASSFIGTDTQYF. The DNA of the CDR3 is TGTGCCAGCAGTTTTATAGGAACAGATACGCAGTATTTT.

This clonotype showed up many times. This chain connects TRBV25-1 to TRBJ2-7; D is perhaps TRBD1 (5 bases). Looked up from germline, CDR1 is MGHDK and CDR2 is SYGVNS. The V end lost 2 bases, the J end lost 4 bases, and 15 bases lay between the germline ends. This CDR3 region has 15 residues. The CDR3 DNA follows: TGTGCCAGCAGTGAACAGTTAGACAGTAGTTACGAGCAGTACTTC. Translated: CASSEQLDSSYEQYF.

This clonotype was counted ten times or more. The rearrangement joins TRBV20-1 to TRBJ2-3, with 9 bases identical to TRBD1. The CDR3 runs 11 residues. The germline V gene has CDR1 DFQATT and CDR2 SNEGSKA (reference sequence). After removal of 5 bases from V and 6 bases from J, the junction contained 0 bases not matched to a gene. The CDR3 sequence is CSAGTGDTQYF. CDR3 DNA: TGCAGTGCTGGGACAGGGGATACGCAGTATTTT.

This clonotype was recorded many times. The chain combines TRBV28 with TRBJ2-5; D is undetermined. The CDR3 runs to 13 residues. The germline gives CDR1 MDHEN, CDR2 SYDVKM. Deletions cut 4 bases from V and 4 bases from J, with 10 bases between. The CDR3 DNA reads TGTGCCAGCAGTTCTCGGAGAGGAGAGACCCAGTACTTC. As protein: CASSSRRGETQYF.

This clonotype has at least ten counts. CDR3 in amino acids: CASSLVGTTTDTQYF. The DNA of the CDR3 is TGTGCCAGCAGCTTAGTAGGGACTACCACAGATACGCAGTATTTT. The genes are TRBV7-9 and TRBJ2-3; 7 nucleotides line up with TRBD2. V shed 1 base, J shed 2 bases, and the junction held 3 bases outside the gene matches. From germline, CDR1 is SEHNR and CDR2 FQNEAQ (reference sequence). The CDR3 contains 15 residues.

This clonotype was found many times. The CDR3 protein is CASSGTGGAREKLFF. In DNA form, the CDR3 reads TGTGCCAGCAGCGGGACAGGGGGCGCTAGGGAAAAACTGTTTTTT. This chain joins TRBV2 and TRBJ1-4, with TRBD1 matching over 12 bases. The J segment lost 8 bases and the V segment lost 6 bases, leaving 7 bases of the junction unmatched. The CDR3 length is 15 residues. Germline CDR1 is SNHLY and CDR2 is FYNNEI.

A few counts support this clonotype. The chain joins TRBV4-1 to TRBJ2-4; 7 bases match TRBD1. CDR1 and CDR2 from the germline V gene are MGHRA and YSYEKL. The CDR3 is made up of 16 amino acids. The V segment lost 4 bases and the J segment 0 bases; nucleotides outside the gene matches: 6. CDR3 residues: CASSRDRGQAKNIQYF. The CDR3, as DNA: TGCGCCAGCAGCCGTGATAGGGGGCAAGCCAAAAACATTCAGTACTTC.

The CDR3 bases are TGCGCCAGCAGCCCGCCCTCCGGGACTGTTTGGGATGAGCAGTTCTTC. This codes for CASSPPSGTVWDEQFF. J is TRBJ2-1 and V is TRBV4-1; the D gene is possibly TRBD2 (6 bases). V was trimmed by 4 bases and J by 8 bases, leaving 21 bases between them. This CDR3 contains 16 residues. Germline V gives CDR1 MGHRA, CDR2 YSYEKL.

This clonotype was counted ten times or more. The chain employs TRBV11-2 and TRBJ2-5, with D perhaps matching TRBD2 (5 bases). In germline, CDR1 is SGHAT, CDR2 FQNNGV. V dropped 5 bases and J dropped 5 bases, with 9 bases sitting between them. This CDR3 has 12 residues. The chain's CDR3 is CASSHRGETQYF. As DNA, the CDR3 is TGTGCCAGCAGCCATCGAGGGGAGACCCAGTACTTC.

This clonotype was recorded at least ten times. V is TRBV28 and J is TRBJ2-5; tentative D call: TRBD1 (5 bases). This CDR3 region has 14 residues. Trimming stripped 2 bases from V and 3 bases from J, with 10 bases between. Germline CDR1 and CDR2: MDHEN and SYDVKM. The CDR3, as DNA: TGTGCCAGCAGTTTAACGGGCAGGGAAGAGACCCAGTACTTC. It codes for CASSLTGREETQYF.

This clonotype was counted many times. The CDR3 DNA reads TGCAGTGCCACCACTAGGGCAGAAAAACTGTTTTTT. The encoded protein is CSATTRAEKLFF. The J gene is TRBJ1-4, the V gene TRBV20-1; unclear D gene. CDR1 is DFQATT, CDR2 SNEGSKA, per germline (reference sequence). The CDR3 is 12 amino acids. The V end was cut by 6 bases, the J end by 8 bases, with 13 bases between.

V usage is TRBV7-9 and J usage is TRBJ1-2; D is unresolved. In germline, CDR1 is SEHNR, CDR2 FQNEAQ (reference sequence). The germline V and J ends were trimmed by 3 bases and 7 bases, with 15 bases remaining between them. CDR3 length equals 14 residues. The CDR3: CASSFYESSTGYTF. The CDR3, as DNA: TGTGCCAGCAGCTTTTATGAATCCTCTACTGGCTACACCTTC.

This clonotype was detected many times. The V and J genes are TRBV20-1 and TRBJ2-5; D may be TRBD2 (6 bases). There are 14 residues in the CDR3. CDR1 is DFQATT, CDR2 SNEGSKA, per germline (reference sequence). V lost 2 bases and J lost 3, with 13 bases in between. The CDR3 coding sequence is TGCAGTGCTAGAAACCGGGACTGGGAAGAGACCCAGTACTTC. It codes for CSARNRDWEETQYF.

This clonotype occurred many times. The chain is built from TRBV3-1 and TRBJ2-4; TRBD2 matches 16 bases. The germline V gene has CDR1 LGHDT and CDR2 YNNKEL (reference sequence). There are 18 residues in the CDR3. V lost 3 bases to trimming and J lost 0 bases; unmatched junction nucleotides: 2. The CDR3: CASSHGTSGRVAKNIQYF. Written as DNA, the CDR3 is TGTGCCAGCAGCCACGGGACTAGCGGGAGGGTAGCCAAAAACATTCAGTACTTC. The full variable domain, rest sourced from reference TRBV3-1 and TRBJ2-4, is DTAVSQTPKYLVTQMGNDKSIKCEQNLGHDTMYWYKQDSKKFLKIMFSYNNKELIINETVPNRFSPKSPDKAHLNLHINSLELGDSAVYFCASSHGTSGRVAKNIQYFGAGTRLSVL.

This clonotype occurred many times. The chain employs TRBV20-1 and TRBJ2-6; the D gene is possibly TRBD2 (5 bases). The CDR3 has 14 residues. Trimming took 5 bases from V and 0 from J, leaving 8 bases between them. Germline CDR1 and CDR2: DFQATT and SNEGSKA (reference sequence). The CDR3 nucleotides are TGCAGTGCTTGGACTTCCTCTGGGGCCAACGTCCTGACTTTC. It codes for CSAWTSSGANVLTF.

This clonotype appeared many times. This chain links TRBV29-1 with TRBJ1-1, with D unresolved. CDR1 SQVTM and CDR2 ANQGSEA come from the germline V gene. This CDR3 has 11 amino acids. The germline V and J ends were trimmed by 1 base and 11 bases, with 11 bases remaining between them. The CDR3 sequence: CSVEVLGRAFF. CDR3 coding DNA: TGCAGCGTTGAAGTGCTGGGCAGGGCTTTCTTT.

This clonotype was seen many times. The CDR3 loop reads CASSPRIGHGGGYNEQFF. As DNA, the CDR3 is TGCGCCAGCAGCCCCAGGATAGGTCATGGCGGAGGCTACAATGAGCAGTTCTTC. The V call is TRBV4-1, the J call TRBJ2-1, with D possibly TRBD2 on 5 matching bases. The ends were cut back, 4 bases at V and 3 bases at J, with 22 bases in the middle. Germline CDR1 and CDR2: MGHRA and YSYEKL. CDR3 length: 18 residues.